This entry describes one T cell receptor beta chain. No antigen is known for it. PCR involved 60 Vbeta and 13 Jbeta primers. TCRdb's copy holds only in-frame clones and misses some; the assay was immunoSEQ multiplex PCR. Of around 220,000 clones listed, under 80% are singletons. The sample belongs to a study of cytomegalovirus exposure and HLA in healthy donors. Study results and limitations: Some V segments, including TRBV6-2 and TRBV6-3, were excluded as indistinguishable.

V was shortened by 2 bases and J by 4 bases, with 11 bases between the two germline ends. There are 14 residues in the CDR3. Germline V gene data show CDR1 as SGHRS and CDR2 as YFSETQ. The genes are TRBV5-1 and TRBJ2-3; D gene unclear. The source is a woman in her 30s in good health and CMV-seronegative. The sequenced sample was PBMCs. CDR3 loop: CASSFSSVSDTQYF. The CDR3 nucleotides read TGCGCCAGCAGCTTCTCGAGCGTGTCAGATACGCAGTATTTT.